This T cell receptor (beta chain) was identified during a study of T cell responses to AZD1222 COVID-19 vaccine. Broader study findings: White British people made up most donors, females outnumbered males, and clonal diversity was possibly underestimated.

As to this clone: The target antigen is unknown.

V was cut by 0 bases and J by 6 bases, with 14 bases left in between. Germline loops: CDR1 KGHSH, CDR2 LQKENI. CDR3 length: 15 residues. Profiling relied on immunoSEQ multiplex PCR, and the TCRdb table lists in-frame clones only, not all of them. The sample consists of around 140,000 clones, 90% to 95% of them appearing once. The TCR originated in an adult who received the AZD1222 COVID-19 vaccine. The sequencing here drew on peripheral blood, taken 28 days after the second AZD1222 dose. V usage is TRBV18 and J usage is TRBJ1-1; a possible D gene is TRBD1 (5 bases). DNA of the CDR3: TGTGCCAGCTCACCACCGGGAAGGGGAGGCGCTGAAGCTTTCTTT. Encoded protein: CASSPPGRGGAEAFF.